Below are 30 T cell receptor beta chains sequenced from a single sample in a study of T cells in Graves' hyperthyroidism and ophthalmopathy. Amplification yielded TCR beta CDR3 regions, with RNA transcripts as the source. The TCR CDR3 first-round RT-PCR relied on the HTBI primer set. In TCRdb, the multiplex PCR reads were re-called with MiXCR into one record per CDR3 protein. The sample holds 350,000 to 400,000 distinct CDR3 sequences, about 18% seen once. Sequencing was carried out using blood. These receptors all come from a woman aged 18-29 years with Graves' hyperthyroidism.

There are many counts of this clonotype. The genes are TRBV5-1 and TRBJ1-2; D unclear. The CDR3 loop spans 15 amino acids. Between the trimmed V and J ends, which lost 4 bases and 7 bases, there was a span of 20 bases. CDR1 and CDR2 from the germline V gene are SGHRS and YFSETQ. The chain's CDR3 is CASSLRFALGGGYTF. CDR3 in DNA: TGCGCCAGCAGCCTAAGGTTCGCCCTAGGAGGTGGCTACACCTTC.

The CDR3 DNA is TGCGCCAGCAGCCAAGGGTCAGGCCCCCTTTATTTT. This translates into CASSQGSGPLYF. The rearrangement joins TRBV5-1 to TRBJ1-3; unclear D gene. Germline values: CDR1 SGHRS, CDR2 YFSETQ. The CDR3 extends over 12 amino acids. V dropped 4 bases and J dropped 16 bases, with 18 bases sitting between them.

This clonotype was counted between two and nine times. The rearrangement uses TRBV5-1 and TRBJ2-7, with TRBD1 identical over 7 bases. Germline CDR1 SGHRS, CDR2 YFSETQ. The V segment lost 0 bases and the J segment 2 bases; nucleotides outside the gene matches: 5. This CDR3 has 15 amino acids. The DNA of the CDR3 is TGCGCCAGCAGCTTGGAACAGGGGTTTGCCTACGAGCAGTACTTC. Protein: CASSLEQGFAYEQYF.

The chain recombines TRBV5-1 with TRBJ1-6, with unresolved D. The CDR3 contains 17 residues. Trimming took 0 bases from V and 5 from J, leaving 15 bases between them. The germline gives CDR1 SGHRS, CDR2 YFSETQ. The CDR3 sequence is CASSLAGSGINNSPLHF. The CDR3 nucleotides read TGCGCCAGCAGCTTGGCCGGCAGCGGCATTAATAATTCACCCCTCCACTTT.

This clonotype occurred a few times. The chain has TRBV5-1 and TRBJ1-5, with a weak D call TRBD1 (5 bases). This CDR3 is 13 amino acids long. Trimming took off 2 bases at V and 7 bases at J, with 10 bases between the two ends. CDR1 is SGHRS, CDR2 YFSETQ, per germline. The CDR3 DNA reads TGCGCCAGCAGCTTCTCGGGGGAACAGCCCCAGCATTTT. Its translation is CASSFSGEQPQHF.

This clonotype was counted many times. V gene TRBV11-1 combines with J gene TRBJ2-7, with D possibly being TRBD2 (6 bases). The CDR3 length is 14 residues. The germline V gene encodes CDR1 SGHAT and CDR2 FQDESV (reference sequence). Trimming stripped 3 bases from V and 6 bases from J, with 15 bases between. CDR3 in amino acids: CASSLSESGGEQYF. CDR3 nucleotide sequence: TGTGCCAGCAGCTTGTCAGAGTCCGGGGGCGAGCAGTACTTC.

J is TRBJ2-2 and V is TRBV7-8; D is undetermined. Germline CDR1 is SGHVS and CDR2 is FQNEAQ. The CDR3 totals 16 residues. The V end was cut by 1 base, the J end by 1 base, with 10 bases between. The CDR3 sequence: CASSLGGVGNTGELFF. CDR3 in DNA: TGTGCCAGCAGCTTAGGTGGGGTCGGGAACACCGGGGAGCTGTTTTTT.

This clonotype was observed many times. The chain is built from TRBV6-5 and TRBJ2-7; 9 nucleotides line up with TRBD1. Losses at the gene ends were 7 bases for V and 6 bases for J; bases not matched to a gene: 16. CDR1 and CDR2 (germline): MNHEY, SVGAGI. The CDR3 loop spans 16 amino acids. The CDR3 loop reads CASTSFSGTGNSEQYF. In nucleotides, the CDR3 is TGTGCCAGCACTTCTTTCAGCGGGACAGGGAATAGCGAGCAGTACTTC.

This clonotype was recorded at least ten times. The genes are TRBV19 and TRBJ1-5; 9 positions agree with TRBD1. CDR3 length equals 18 residues. Germline CDR1 reads LNHDA; CDR2 reads SQIVND (reference sequence). The junction had 13 bases not matched to a gene; V was cut back by 4 bases and J by 3 bases. For the CDR3, the DNA is TGTGCCAGTAGTAAGGACGGCGGTTACAGGGGGCACAATCAGCCCCAGCATTTT. It specifies CASSKDGGYRGHNQPQHF.

In this sample, this clonotype turned up many times. The rearrangement uses TRBV6-1 and TRBJ2-7, with 7 bases aligning to TRBD2. The CDR3 runs 16 residues. V lost 5 bases and J lost 2; bases outside the gene matches: 12. Germline CDR1 and CDR2: MNHNS and SASEGT. CDR3 sequence reads: CASSPYGGGLTYEQYF. CDR3 DNA sequence: TGTGCCAGCAGTCCCTACGGCGGGGGACTAACCTACGAGCAGTACTTC.

At least ten counts were recorded for this clonotype. The chain uses TRBV6-1 and TRBJ1-1; 8 bases map to TRBD1. Germline V gene sequence: CDR1 MNHNS, CDR2 SASEGT. The CDR3 has 16 residues. V lost 5 bases and J lost 0; bases outside the gene matches: 8. This CDR3 reads CASSPGTGIMNTEAFF. The CDR3 DNA follows: TGTGCCAGCAGTCCCGGGACAGGAATCATGAACACTGAAGCTTTCTTT.

In its sample, this clonotype was seen many times. The CDR3 loop is CASRGTVSGNTIYF. DNA of the CDR3: TGTGCCAGCAGAGGGACGGTCTCTGGAAACACCATATATTTT. The chain links TRBV2 to TRBJ1-3; perhaps TRBD1 as D (5 bases). Trimming took 6 bases from V and 0 from J, leaving 9 bases between them. This CDR3 comprises 14 residues. Germline CDR1 SNHLY, CDR2 FYNNEI.

In this sample, this clonotype turned up a few times. The genes are TRBV7-9 and TRBJ1-5; maybe TRBD1 (5 bases). The CDR3 is 15 amino acids. Germline CDR1 and CDR2: SEHNR and FQNEAQ (reference sequence). The V and J ends lost 3 bases and 7 bases respectively, with 16 bases between them. In DNA, the CDR3 is TGTGCCAGCAGCTTCGATGGGAGGGGTCACCAGCCCCAGCATTTT. It translates to CASSFDGRGHQPQHF. The full variable domain, with the rest looked up from reference TRBV7-9 and TRBJ1-5, is DTGVSQNPRHKITKRGQNVTFRCDPISEHNRLYWYRQTLGQGPEFLTYFQNEAQLEKSRLLSDRFSAERPKGSFSTLEIQRTEQGDSAMYLCASSFDGRGHQPQHFGDGTRLSIL.

This clonotype was recorded many times. This sequence joins TRBV20-1 and TRBJ2-7, with D tentatively TRBD1 (6 bases). The CDR3 length is 13 residues. V shed 3 bases and J shed 3 bases, with 12 bases lying between them. Germline V lookup: CDR1 DFQATT, CDR2 SNEGSKA (reference sequence). CDR3 bases: TGCAGTGCTAGGGCAGACAGGCTCTACGAGCAGTACTTC. It codes for CSARADRLYEQYF.

This clonotype has more than one count but fewer than ten. CDR3 bases: TGTGCCAGCAGCTTAGTTCCTTGGCGGGGCGAGCAGTACTTC. It yields the protein CASSLVPWRGEQYF. The genes are TRBV7-9 and TRBJ2-7; possibly TRBD2 for D (6 bases). CDR1 and CDR2 from the germline V gene are SEHNR and FQNEAQ (reference sequence). The CDR3 is made up of 14 amino acids. Trimming removed 1 base at V and 6 bases at J, with 13 bases between.

This clonotype was seen a single time. The gene calls are TRBV28 and TRBJ2-4; D call uncertain. V gave up 6 bases and J gave up 7 bases, with 13 bases separating them. Germline CDR1 and CDR2: MDHEN and SYDVKM. The CDR3 is 13 residues long. CDR3 nucleotides: TGTGCCAGCAGCCTCGAGCCCTTGAACATTCAGTACTTC. This sequence encodes CASSLEPLNIQYF.

This clonotype has only a few counts. V is TRBV12-3 or TRBV12-4 and J is TRBJ1-5; maybe TRBD1 (6 bases). There are 13 residues in the CDR3. The V and J ends lost 4 bases and 7 bases respectively, with 11 bases between them. CDR3 loop: CASSSGGGQPQHF. CDR3 DNA: TGTGCCAGCAGTTCTGGGGGGGGCCAGCCCCAGCATTTT.

This clonotype has only one observation. This could be a read error, since a much larger clone is one nucleotide away. This chain uses TRBV30 with TRBJ1-2; 9 positions agree with TRBD1. This CDR3 is 14 amino acids long. Losses at the gene ends were 1 base for V and 6 bases for J; bases not matched to a gene: 6. Looked up from germline, CDR1 is GTSNPN and CDR2 is SVGIG (reference sequence). CDR3: CAWSAKGQGHGYTF. The CDR3 nucleotides are TGTGCCTGGAGTGCGAAAGGACAGGGGCATGGCTACACCTTC.

Ten or more counts support this clonotype. The chain is built from TRBV20-1 and TRBJ1-2; the match to TRBD1 covers 7 bases. This CDR3 has 13 residues. The J segment lost 2 bases and the V segment lost 6 bases, leaving 6 bases of the junction unmatched. Germline V CDR1 and CDR2: DFQATT, SNEGSKA (reference sequence). In DNA form, the CDR3 reads TGCAGTGCCCGTCGGGACAGAAACTATGGCTACACCTTC. It is translated as CSARRDRNYGYTF.

In its sample, this clonotype was seen many times. This sequence joins TRBV30 and TRBJ1-1, with D unresolved. The CDR3 has 11 residues. In germline, CDR1 is GTSNPN, CDR2 SVGIG (reference sequence). V was clipped by 4 bases and J by 3 bases, with 6 bases between them. The CDR3 sequence is CAWMRDTEAFF. CDR3 nucleotides: TGTGCCTGGATGAGAGACACTGAAGCTTTCTTT.

This clonotype was found many times. The rearrangement links TRBV29-1 to TRBJ1-3; D not certain. This CDR3 spans 14 amino acids. Per the germline V gene, CDR1 is SQVTM and CDR2 is ANQGSEA. The V end was cut by 6 bases, the J end by 0 bases, with 12 bases between. In DNA form, the CDR3 reads TGCAGCGTACAAACTGGAATCTCTGGAAACACCATATATTTT. Protein: CSVQTGISGNTIYF.

In this sample, this clonotype turned up a few times. The chain uses TRBV2 and TRBJ1-2; D unresolved. Per the germline V gene, CDR1 is SNHLY and CDR2 is FYNNEI. V gave up 2 bases and J gave up 4 bases, with 17 bases separating them. The CDR3 sequence is 16 residues long. CDR3 in amino acids: CASSESQTIRPYGYTF. The CDR3 coding sequence is TGTGCCAGCAGTGAATCGCAGACTATCCGGCCCTATGGCTACACCTTC. Supplemented by reference TRBV2 and TRBJ1-2, the full variable domain reads EPEVTQTPSHQVTQMGQEVILRCVPISNHLYFYWYRQILGQKVEFLVSFYNNEISEKSEIFDDQFSVERPDGSNFTLKIRSTKLEDSAMYFCASSESQTIRPYGYTFGSGTRLTVV.

The rearrangement links TRBV2 to TRBJ2-5; unclear D gene. The CDR3 extends over 13 amino acids. The germline V gene has CDR1 SNHLY and CDR2 FYNNEI. Trimming pared 2 bases from V and 0 bases from J, leaving 4 bases between. DNA for the CDR3: TGTGCCAGCAGTGAATGGGACCAAGAGACCCAGTACTTC. This codes for CASSEWDQETQYF. Full variable domain (missing parts from reference TRBV2 and TRBJ2-5): EPEVTQTPSHQVTQMGQEVILRCVPISNHLYFYWYRQILGQKVEFLVSFYNNEISEKSEIFDDQFSVERPDGSNFTLKIRSTKLEDSAMYFCASSEWDQETQYFGPGTRLLVL.

The CDR3, as DNA: TGCAGTGCTACGGGCGGGACAGGGGGCCCGCGTCTGCGCGAGCAGTACTTC. Amino acid sequence: CSATGGTGGPRLREQYF. The V call is TRBV20-1, the J call TRBJ2-7; TRBD1 agrees at 12 bases. In germline, CDR1 is DFQATT, CDR2 SNEGSKA (reference sequence). J was trimmed by 6 bases and V by 4 bases; bases with no gene match: 16. This CDR3 contains 17 residues.

This clonotype was detected many times. This chain uses TRBV10-1 with TRBJ1-3, with a tentative D call TRBD1 (6 bases). The CDR3 sequence is 16 residues long. Germline V lookup: CDR1 WNHNN, CDR2 SYGVQD (reference sequence). Deletions cut 0 bases from V and 2 bases from J, with 11 bases between. The CDR3 DNA follows: TGCGCCAGCAGTGAGTCTACAGGGTGGACTGGAAACACCATATATTTT. Its protein is CASSESTGWTGNTIYF.

The chain joins TRBV6-1 to TRBJ1-1; D gene unclear. From germline, CDR1 is MNHNS and CDR2 SASEGT. V lost 3 bases to trimming and J lost 3 bases, with 11 bases between them. The CDR3 runs to 14 residues. CDR3 amino acids: CASSDRGVDTEAFF. As DNA, the CDR3 is TGTGCCAGCAGTGACCGGGGTGTGGACACTGAAGCTTTCTTT.

This clonotype was detected ten times or more. The genes are TRBV7-8 and TRBJ1-2; perhaps TRBD1 as D (5 bases). Germline V gives CDR1 SGHVS, CDR2 FQNEAQ. The CDR3 length is 18 residues. The V end was cut by 5 bases, the J end by 0 bases, with 22 bases between. This CDR3 is CASSAPGDLPLSNYGYTF. CDR3 bases: TGTGCCAGCAGCGCTCCGGGGGACCTCCCCCTTTCTAACTATGGCTACACCTTC. The whole variable domain, filled in from reference TRBV7-8 and TRBJ1-2, reads GAGVSQSPRYKVAKRGQDVALRCDPISGHVSLFWYQQALGQGPEFLTYFQNEAQLDKSGLPSDRFFAERPEGSVSTLKIQRTQQEDSAVYLCASSAPGDLPLSNYGYTFGSGTRLTVV.

This clonotype was seen many times. The V gene is TRBV6-5, the J gene TRBJ1-1, with TRBD1 identical over 7 bases. V shed 6 bases and J 6 bases; nucleotides not matched to a gene: 10. CDR3 length: 14 amino acids. Germline V lookup: CDR1 MNHEY, CDR2 SVGAGI. As DNA, the CDR3 is TGTGCCAGCAGCACTGAGGGGGCGGGGGCTGAAGCTTTCTTT. Encoded protein: CASSTEGAGAEAFF.

This clonotype showed up many times. This rearrangement joins TRBV19 to TRBJ2-7; possibly TRBD1 for D (5 bases). The CDR3 has 17 residues. The germline V gene has CDR1 LNHDA and CDR2 SQIVND (reference sequence). V lost 3 bases to trimming and J lost 0 bases, with 18 bases between them. DNA of the CDR3: TGTGCCAGTAGTATGGGGCTGCGAAAAGCGAGCTCCTACGAGCAGTACTTC. This codes for CASSMGLRKASSYEQYF.

The chain combines TRBV3-1 with TRBJ2-7, with D possibly matching TRBD1 (6 bases). Per germline, CDR1 LGHDT and CDR2 YNNKEL (reference sequence). This CDR3 is 12 amino acids long. Trimming removed 4 bases from V and 5 bases from J, with 9 bases in between. The CDR3 loop reads CASSLHRDEQYF. In nucleotides, the CDR3 is TGTGCCAGCAGCCTTCACAGGGACGAGCAGTACTTC.